One and the same sample provided the 14 T cell receptor beta chains below, sequenced in a study of T cells in Graves' hyperthyroidism and ophthalmopathy (dated by TCRdb to between 2018 and 2021). Receptors were amplified or captured by multiplex PCR. The sequencer was an Illumina HiSeq 2000. Amplification of TCR beta CDR3 regions was carried out from RNA transcripts. A first-round RT-PCR of the TCR CDR3 used the HTBI primer set with the Qiagen OneStep RT-PCR kit. Using fastp at Q25 and MiXCR, TCRdb reprocessed the public reads and kept productive beta chains. Merged by CDR3 protein, the rows form single entries marked with the most common genes and DNA. A total of hundreds of thousands of distinct CDR3 sequences appear in this sample, 35% of them only once. The ten largest clones take up more than 25% of the sample. The sample was blood. Receptors were obtained from a woman in her thirties or forties with Graves' hyperthyroidism.

This chain uses TRBV9 with TRBJ2-5; D gene unclear. The V end lost 3 bases, the J end lost 5 bases, and 5 bases lay between the germline ends. This CDR3 comprises 11 residues. Germline V gene lookup returns CDR1 SGDLS and CDR2 YYNGEE. CDR3 amino acids: CASSDTETQYF. DNA of the CDR3: TGTGCCAGCAGCGATACCGAGACCCAGTACTTC.

The V and J genes are TRBV7-2 and TRBJ1-5; 9 positions agree with TRBD1. V shed 4 bases and J 7 bases; nucleotides not matched to a gene: 11. The germline V gene encodes CDR1 SGHTA and CDR2 FQGNSA. CDR3 length: 16 amino acids. The CDR3 is CASSSGTGLVGQPQHF. CDR3 DNA sequence: TGTGCCAGCAGCTCCGGGACAGGGTTGGTGGGGCAGCCCCAGCATTTT.

This chain uses TRBV7-9 with TRBJ2-3; 7 bases are shared with TRBD2. Germline CDR1 reads SEHNR; CDR2 reads FQNEAQ (reference sequence). The CDR3 extends over 17 amino acids. The J segment lost 2 bases and the V segment lost 8 bases, leaving 16 bases of the junction unmatched. This chain's CDR3 is CASDSLGSERDTDTQYF. The CDR3 DNA sequence: TGTGCCAGCGACTCGCTAGGCTCGGAGCGGGACACAGATACGCAGTATTTT.

This clonotype was counted between two and nine times. This chain connects TRBV2 to TRBJ2-2; D call uncertain. The CDR3 consists of 13 residues. The V end lost 6 bases, the J end lost 6 bases, and 11 bases lay between the germline ends. Per the germline V gene, CDR1 is SNHLY and CDR2 is FYNNEI. The CDR3 DNA reads as TGTGCCAGCAGAAGTGGGCTCGCCGGGGAGCTGTTTTTT. This translates into CASRSGLAGELFF.

This clonotype was counted between two and nine times. The chain links TRBV19 to TRBJ1-1, with TRBD1 matching over 10 bases. Germline CDR1 and CDR2: LNHDA and SQIVND (reference sequence). This CDR3 has 17 amino acids. The junction had 11 bases not matched to a gene; V was cut back by 4 bases and J by 3 bases. The CDR3 sequence: CASSRIFVGQGDTEAFF. The CDR3 DNA is TGTGCCAGTAGTAGGATTTTCGTTGGACAGGGGGACACTGAAGCTTTCTTT.

The CDR3 DNA is TGCGCCAGCAGCCGCGGGACAGGGTCGGTCGAGCAGTACTTC. This translates into CASSRGTGSVEQYF. J is TRBJ2-7 and V is TRBV4-3; 9 bases match TRBD1. After removal of 4 bases from V and 6 bases from J, the junction contained 7 bases not matched to a gene. From germline, CDR1 is LGHNA and CDR2 YSLEER. CDR3 length equals 14 residues.

This clonotype appeared many times. V gene TRBV11-2 combines with J gene TRBJ2-5, with D maybe TRBD2 (5 bases). Germline V gene lookup returns CDR1 SGHAT and CDR2 FQNNGV. This CDR3 has 14 amino acids. Trimming removed 5 bases at V and 5 bases at J, with 15 bases between. CDR3: CASSPPRVLETQYF. Written as DNA, the CDR3 is TGTGCCAGCAGCCCCCCGCGGGTACTGGAGACCCAGTACTTC. Full variable domain (rest looked up from reference TRBV11-2 and TRBJ2-5): EAGVAQSPRYKIIEKRQSVAFWCNPISGHATLYWYQQILGQGPKLLIQFQNNGVVDDSQLPKDRFSAERLKGVDSTLKIQPAKLEDSAVYLCASSPPRVLETQYFGPGTRLLVL.

This clonotype appeared once. A much larger clone differs from this one at a single base, so this may be a read error. The J gene is TRBJ1-2, the V gene TRBV7-8; 7 bases map to TRBD1. Trimming took 5 bases from V and 7 from J; bases not matched to a gene: 7. This CDR3 region has 13 residues. The germline gives CDR1 SGHVS, CDR2 FQNEAQ. CDR3: CASSLKTGFGYTF. The CDR3 region has the DNA TGTGCCAGCAGCCTCAAGACAGGGTTTGGCTACACCTTC.

This clonotype was seen a handful of times. J is TRBJ2-7 and V is TRBV12-3 or TRBV12-4; 11 positions agree with TRBD2. V shed 6 bases, J shed 6 bases, and the junction held 10 bases outside the gene matches. The CDR3 covers 15 residues. Written as DNA, the CDR3 is TGTGCCAGCAGCCCACTAGCGGGGGAGGGACGCGAGCAGTACTTC. This gives the protein CASSPLAGEGREQYF.

This clonotype showed up just a few times. The gene calls are TRBV20-1 and TRBJ2-3, with D possibly matching TRBD2 (6 bases). Germline-derived CDR1 and CDR2 are DFQATT and SNEGSKA (reference sequence). Trimming left V 6 bases short and J 2 bases short, with 18 bases between. There are 15 residues in the CDR3. CDR3 sequence: CSARKAGLITDTQYF. The CDR3 DNA reads as TGCAGTGCGCGCAAAGCGGGCTTGATCACAGATACGCAGTATTTT.

The CDR3 DNA follows: TGCGCCAGCAGCTTCGGGGGGACAGGGGATTACGAGCAGTACTTC. Translation: CASSFGGTGDYEQYF. This rearrangement joins TRBV5-1 to TRBJ2-7; TRBD1 matches 10 bases. Germline CDR1 reads SGHRS; CDR2 reads YFSETQ. The V gene end was trimmed by 2 bases and the J gene end by 4 bases; junction bases not matched to a gene: 6. The CDR3 is made up of 15 amino acids.

CDR3 in amino acids: CASSDGVGTDTQYF. The CDR3 DNA sequence: TGTGCCAGCAGTGATGGCGTCGGCACAGATACGCAGTATTTT. This chain uses TRBV25-1 with TRBJ2-3; no firm D call. The V gene lost 3 bases and the J gene lost 1 base, with 8 bases spanning the gap. In germline, CDR1 is MGHDK, CDR2 SYGVNS. This CDR3 has 14 amino acids.

The gene calls are TRBV11-2 and TRBJ2-6, with TRBD2 identical over 12 bases. V dropped 6 bases and J dropped 2; count of bases not matched to a gene: 8. Looked up from germline, CDR1 is SGHAT and CDR2 is FQNNGV. The CDR3 sequence is 18 residues long. The CDR3 DNA reads TGTGCCAGCAGTACCCCTAGCGGGAGGGCCCCTGGGGCCAACGTCCTGACTTTC. It translates to CASSTPSGRAPGANVLTF.

The table lists this clonotype with many counts. The chain uses TRBV12-3 or TRBV12-4 and TRBJ1-4; no definite D call. The length of the CDR3 is 14 residues. Trimming stripped 6 bases from V and 2 bases from J, with 10 bases between. CDR3 amino acids: CASSATWTNEKLFF. CDR3 DNA sequence: TGTGCCAGCAGCGCAACATGGACTAATGAAAAACTGTTTTTT.